Each of the 5 T cell receptor beta chains below was sequenced from the same sample in a study of CD8+ T cells in alopecia areata. TCR sequencing used cDNA made by reverse transcription of extracted RNA. Here immunoSEQ multiplex PCR was the method, and the copy in TCRdb shows in-frame clones only, minus some. The data hold some 170,000 clones, with less than 75% observed a single time. The treatment was: oral pan-JAK inhibitor, 5-10 mg twice daily. The sample consisted of CD4+ T cells sorted from blood, taken at approximately week 56, from a patient treated with tofacitinib. The receptors stem from a human donor with alopecia areata.

This chain joins TRBV5-1 and TRBJ1-1; TRBD1 agrees at 7 bases. With 1 base clipped from V and 1 base from J, the junction kept 1 base outside the gene matches. The CDR3 runs 14 residues. Germline-derived CDR1 and CDR2 are SGHRS and YFSETQ. The CDR3: CASSLTGANTEAFF. The CDR3 nucleotides read TGCGCCAGCAGCTTGACAGGGGCGAACACTGAAGCTTTCTTT.

For this clone: Other DNA sequences within the sample encode an identical CDR3. The chain joins TRBV30 to TRBJ2-7; either TRBD1 or TRBD2 may supply D (5 bases each). V was pared by 3 bases and J by 3 bases, with 12 bases between. The germline CDR1 and CDR2 sequences are GTSNPN and SVGIG (reference sequence). The CDR3 sequence is 13 residues long. As DNA, the CDR3 is TGTGCCTGGAGCCGGGACCGCGGCTACGAGCAGTACTTC. Translation gives CAWSRDRGYEQYF. The full variable domain, with the rest looked up from reference TRBV30 and TRBJ2-7, is SQTIHQWPATLVQPVGSPLSLECTVEGTSNPNLYWYRQAAGRGLQLLFYSVGIGQISSEVPQNLSASRPQDRQFILSSKKLLLSDSGFYLCAWSRDRGYEQYFGPGTRLTVT.

The J gene is TRBJ2-5, the V gene TRBV30; 12 nucleotides align to TRBD2. Germline assignment: CDR1 GTSNPN and CDR2 SVGIG (reference sequence). CDR3 length: 16 residues. After removal of 1 base from V and 2 bases from J, the junction contained 5 bases not matched to a gene. The chain's CDR3 is CAWSEGLAGNQETQYF. The CDR3 coding sequence is TGTGCCTGGAGTGAAGGACTAGCGGGGAATCAAGAGACCCAGTACTTC.

The J gene is TRBJ1-2, the V gene TRBV30; a possible D gene is TRBD1 (6 bases). The V end lost 3 bases, the J end lost 7 bases, and 12 bases lay between the germline ends. The CDR3 consists of 12 residues. The germline V gene has CDR1 GTSNPN and CDR2 SVGIG (reference sequence). The CDR3 bases are TGTGCCTGGAGGCAGGGGTTCTCTGGCTACACCTTC. As protein: CAWRQGFSGYTF.

In its sample, this clone was seen once. This rearrangement joins TRBV15 to TRBJ1-5; 10 nucleotides line up with TRBD1. CDR3 length: 16 residues. Germline V CDR1 and CDR2: LNHNV, YYDKDF (reference sequence). V dropped 8 bases and J dropped 6; count of bases not matched to a gene: 13. CDR3 region: CATSRDRGFSSQPQHF. CDR3 DNA sequence: TGTGCCACCTCCCGGGACAGGGGATTCTCTAGTCAGCCCCAGCATTTT.